This T cell receptor beta chain originates from a study of blood T cell repertoires in COVID-19. Study in general: Acute and convalescent COVID-19 specimens originated in the United States, Italy and Spain. The cDNA or gDNA used as material had been derived from T cells, B-cell-depleted T cells, or PBMCs.

Per the original data handling: Amplification with reference gene primers provided the estimates of nucleated cell counts. Assay: immunoSEQ multiplex PCR; the TCRdb copy retains only in-frame clones and omits some. That table furnishes V, J and clone size, whereas the DNA furnished D and trimming. The data contain some 300,000 clones, 90% of them singletons. CDR3 length: 13 residues. Germline values: CDR1 MNHEY, CDR2 SVGEGT. V gave up 2 bases and J gave up 10 bases; unmatched junction bases: 5. While infection was still active, Seattle patients were enrolled and then followed longitudinally. The sequence came from a woman in her 40s with COVID-19, enrolled during active disease. Sequenced: peripheral blood. This chain uses TRBV6-2 or TRBV6-3 with TRBJ2-1; 7 bases are shared with TRBD1. The CDR3 is CASSYRQGREQFF. In nucleotides, the CDR3 is TGTGCCAGCAGTTACCGACAGGGCAGGGAGCAGTTCTTC.